A single sample gave rise to the 20 T cell receptor beta chains below, sequenced in a study of blood T cells in healthy people across ages. A second PCR of roughly 7 to 11 cycles used a sample-barcoded 5' primer and a J-beta primer mix. MiXCR, applied by TCRdb to the 5' RACE reads, yields one record per CDR3 protein. The sample carries 650,000 to 800,000 distinct CDR3 sequences, under 55% recorded once. Sample: blood. These receptors were obtained from a man between 60 and 75 years old in good health.

V and J are TRBV18 and TRBJ2-7, with D unresolved. Deletions cut 0 bases from V and 0 bases from J, with 9 bases between. The V gene's germline CDR1 is KGHSH and CDR2 LQKENI. The CDR3 covers 15 residues. The CDR3 loop is CASSPPLTSSYEQYF. CDR3 bases: TGTGCCAGCTCACCACCTCTAACCAGCTCCTACGAGCAGTACTTC.

This sequence joins TRBV7-2 and TRBJ1-4; 9 nucleotides align to TRBD1. V dropped 4 bases and J dropped 4; count of bases not matched to a gene: 4. The CDR3 extends over 15 amino acids. Germline CDR1 and CDR2: SGHTA and FQGNSA. This CDR3 is CASSSGTGINEKLFF. DNA of the CDR3: TGTGCCAGCAGCTCCGGGACAGGGATTAATGAAAAACTGTTTTTT.

A few counts support this clonotype. The chain recombines TRBV7-2 with TRBJ2-3; the match to TRBD2 covers 8 bases. Germline V lookup: CDR1 SGHTA, CDR2 FQGNSA. Trimming cost V 5 bases and J 6 bases; bases outside gene matches: 10. The CDR3 has 15 residues. For the CDR3, the DNA is TGTGCCAGCAGCCCGGGGGGGGGCGCGTGGGATACGCAGTATTTT. Translated: CASSPGGGAWDTQYF.

The V and J genes are TRBV20-1 and TRBJ2-1, with a weak D call TRBD2 (6 bases). V was shortened by 2 bases and J by 5 bases, with 16 bases between the two germline ends. Germline CDR1 DFQATT, CDR2 SNEGSKA (reference sequence). The CDR3 runs 15 residues. The CDR3 loop reads CSARPPGGINNEQFF. Written as DNA, the CDR3 is TGCAGTGCTAGACCCCCTGGGGGGATCAACAATGAGCAGTTCTTC.

The J gene is TRBJ1-4, the V gene TRBV5-1; 8 bases fit TRBD1. V was pared by 4 bases and J by 4 bases, with 6 bases of the junction left unmatched. Germline-derived CDR1 and CDR2 are SGHRS and YFSETQ. This CDR3 has 15 residues. CDR3 in DNA: TGCGCCAGCAGCAAACCACAGGGGGTTAATGAAAAACTGTTTTTT. Its translation is CASSKPQGVNEKLFF.

The gene calls are TRBV7-9 and TRBJ2-7; TRBD2 matches 13 bases. From germline, CDR1 is SEHNR and CDR2 FQNEAQ (reference sequence). V was clipped by 3 bases and J by 7 bases; unmatched bases: 12. There are 17 residues in the CDR3. The CDR3 region is CASSLTSGGQGPWEQYF. CDR3 nucleotide sequence: TGTGCCAGCAGCTTGACTAGCGGGGGGCAAGGTCCTTGGGAGCAGTACTTC.

With regard to this clonotype: A single base separates this from a much larger clone, so it may be a read error. The chain joins TRBV7-9 to TRBJ2-1; TRBD1 is a possible D gene (6 bases). The CDR3 covers 14 residues. Germline CDR1 reads SEHNR; CDR2 reads FQNEAQ (reference sequence). Trimming cost V 5 bases and J 13 bases, with 21 bases left between them. The CDR3 DNA is TGTGCCAGCAGCCCGACAGGATCGGCAGAGACCCAGTTCTTC. Protein: CASSPTGSAETQFF.

The rearrangement links TRBV12-3 or TRBV12-4 to TRBJ2-1; unclear D gene. The germline V and J ends were trimmed by 8 bases and 0 bases, with 5 bases remaining between them. The CDR3 spans 12 residues. The CDR3 reads CASWGSYNEQFF. The CDR3 coding sequence is TGTGCCAGCTGGGGCTCCTACAATGAGCAGTTCTTC.

The genes are TRBV19 and TRBJ2-7; the D gene is possibly TRBD1 (5 bases). Trimming pared 4 bases from V and 7 bases from J, leaving 23 bases between. Germline V CDR1 and CDR2: LNHDA, SQIVND (reference sequence). The CDR3 sequence is 16 residues long. CDR3 nucleotide sequence: TGTGCCAGTAGTACCTTCCAAGGGGCTTCCTACAATGAGCAGTACTTC. It is translated as CASSTFQGASYNEQYF.

This chain links TRBV5-1 with TRBJ2-5; 14 bases are a match to TRBD2. J lost 3 bases, V lost 0 bases, and 1 base had no gene match. This CDR3 has 16 amino acids. Germline V gene sequence: CDR1 SGHRS, CDR2 YFSETQ. This CDR3 is CASSLEGLAGEETQYF. The CDR3 nucleotides read TGCGCCAGCAGCTTGGAGGGACTAGCGGGAGAAGAGACCCAGTACTTC.

The chain links TRBV6-1 to TRBJ1-2; TRBD1 is a possible D gene (5 bases). The CDR3 totals 13 residues. V lost 6 bases and J 8 bases, leaving 16 bases between the germline ends. CDR1 and CDR2 from the germline V gene are MNHNS and SASEGT. The CDR3 protein is CASSLLAGQGYTF. The DNA for the CDR3 is TGTGCCAGCAGCCTACTGGCGGGGCAAGGCTACACCTTC.

Comments on this clonotype: A much larger clone differs from this one at a single base, so this may be a read error. The rearrangement links TRBV29-1 to TRBJ2-7; the D is unclear. CDR1 and CDR2 from the germline V gene are SQVTM and ANQGSEA. V was clipped by 2 bases and J by 5 bases, with 13 bases between them. This CDR3 comprises 13 residues. CDR3 protein: CSVEKGLADEQYF. The CDR3 DNA is TGCAGCGTTGAAAAGGGATTGGCGGACGAGCAGTACTTC.

The chain carries TRBV25-1 and TRBJ1-1; 7 positions agree with TRBD1. The J segment lost 7 bases and the V segment lost 5 bases, leaving 13 bases of the junction unmatched. Looked up from germline, CDR1 is MGHDK and CDR2 is SYGVNS. The CDR3 has 15 amino acids. The CDR3 spells CASSTNTGAKGEAFF. The DNA for the CDR3 is TGTGCCAGCAGTACTAACACAGGGGCCAAGGGTGAAGCTTTCTTT.

This rearrangement joins TRBV29-1 to TRBJ1-2; 8 bases are a match to TRBD1. The CDR3 loop spans 13 amino acids. J was trimmed by 5 bases and V by 6 bases; bases with no gene match: 8. The germline V gene encodes CDR1 SQVTM and CDR2 ANQGSEA. The CDR3 bases are TGCAGCGTCGGGGACAGGAGTGGTTATGGCTACACCTTC. It specifies CSVGDRSGYGYTF.

This clonotype was seen a handful of times. J is TRBJ2-7 and V is TRBV6-2 or TRBV6-3; the D gene is possibly TRBD2 (5 bases). The J call may be incorrect, as the DNA end agrees better with TRBJ2-5. Germline CDR1 is MNHEY and CDR2 is SVGEGT. This CDR3 is 12 amino acids long. The CDR3 bases are TGTGCCAGCAGACTTAGCGAAGAGACCCAGTACTTC. Amino acids: CASRLSEETQYF.

The V and J genes are TRBV20-1 and TRBJ1-2; maybe TRBD1 (5 bases). The CDR3 contains 12 residues. Germline values: CDR1 DFQATT, CDR2 SNEGSKA (reference sequence). Between the trimmed V and J ends, which lost 6 bases and 7 bases, there was a span of 15 bases. Written as DNA, the CDR3 is TGCAGTGCAACCGGGACCGAACGTGGCTACACCTTC. As protein: CSATGTERGYTF.

The chain links TRBV4-3 to TRBJ2-5; 9 bases line up with TRBD1. Germline lookup yields CDR1 LGHNA and CDR2 YSLEER. V was clipped by 5 bases and J by 4 bases; unmatched bases: 14. The CDR3 has 17 residues. The CDR3 DNA reads TGCGCCAGCAGCTCCCGGGACAGGGAAGGTCGAGGAGAGACCCAGTACTTC. Protein sequence: CASSSRDREGRGETQYF.

The CDR3 DNA reads as TGTGCCAGCAGCTACGAGCCGGCGGGGTTAGAGACCCAGTACTTC. Encoded protein: CASSYEPAGLETQYF. This sequence joins TRBV7-2 and TRBJ2-5; maybe TRBD2 (6 bases). Trimming cost V 4 bases and J 4 bases, with 16 bases left between them. Germline V gives CDR1 SGHTA, CDR2 FQGNSA. The CDR3 contains 15 residues.

The sample holds a few counts of this clonotype. V is TRBV7-2 and J is TRBJ1-1; D is uncertain. Trimming shortened V by 3 bases and J by 5 bases, and 7 bases separated the two germline ends. Per germline, CDR1 SGHTA and CDR2 FQGNSA. This CDR3 has 12 amino acids. The CDR3: CASSLYGTEAFF. CDR3 bases: TGTGCCAGCAGCTTGTATGGGACTGAAGCTTTCTTT.

The chain combines TRBV7-9 with TRBJ2-7; tentatively, D is TRBD2 (6 bases). The germline V gene has CDR1 SEHNR and CDR2 FQNEAQ (reference sequence). CDR3 length: 17 amino acids. V lost 4 bases and J lost 1, with 20 bases in between. The CDR3 DNA reads TGTGCCAGCAGCTCACTTATTAACCGGGGGAATTCCTACGAGCAGTACTTC. Protein sequence: CASSSLINRGNSYEQYF.